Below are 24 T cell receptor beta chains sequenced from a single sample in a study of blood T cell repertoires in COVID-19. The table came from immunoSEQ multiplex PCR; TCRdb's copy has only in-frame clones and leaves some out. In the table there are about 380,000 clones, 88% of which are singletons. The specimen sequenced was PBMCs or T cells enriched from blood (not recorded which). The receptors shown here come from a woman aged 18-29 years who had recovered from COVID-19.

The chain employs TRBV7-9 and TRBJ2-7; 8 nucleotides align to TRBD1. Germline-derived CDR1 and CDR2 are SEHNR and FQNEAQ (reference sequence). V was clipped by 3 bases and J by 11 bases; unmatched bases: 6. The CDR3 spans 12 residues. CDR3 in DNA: TGTGCCAGCAGCTTGGAGGACAGGGCCGAGTACTTC. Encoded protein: CASSLEDRAEYF.

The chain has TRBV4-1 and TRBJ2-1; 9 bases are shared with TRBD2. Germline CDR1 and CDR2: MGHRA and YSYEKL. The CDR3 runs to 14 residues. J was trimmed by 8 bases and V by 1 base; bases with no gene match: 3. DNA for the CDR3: TGCGCCAGCAGCCAAGGGGCGGGGGGGGATGAGCAGTTCTTC. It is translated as CASSQGAGGDEQFF.

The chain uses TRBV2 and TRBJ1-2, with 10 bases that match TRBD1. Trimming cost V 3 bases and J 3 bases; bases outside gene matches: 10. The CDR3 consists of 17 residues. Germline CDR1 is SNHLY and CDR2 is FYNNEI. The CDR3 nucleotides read TGTGCCAGCAGTGACCACCGGGACAGGGGCCACTACTATGGCTACACCTTC. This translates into CASSDHRDRGHYYGYTF.

CDR3 nucleotides: TGTGCCTGGAGTCTTCTGGGGGGGACTGAAGCTTTCTTT. Translating gives CAWSLLGGTEAFF. V gene TRBV30 combines with J gene TRBJ1-1; possible D gene TRBD1, 5 bases. The V and J ends lost 2 bases and 5 bases respectively, with 12 bases between them. The length of the CDR3 is 13 residues. Germline CDR1 GTSNPN, CDR2 SVGIG (reference sequence).

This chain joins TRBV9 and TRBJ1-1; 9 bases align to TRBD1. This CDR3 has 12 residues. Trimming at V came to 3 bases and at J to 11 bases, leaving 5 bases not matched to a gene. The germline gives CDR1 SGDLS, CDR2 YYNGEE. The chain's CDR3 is CASSADGQGAFF. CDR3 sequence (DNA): TGTGCCAGCAGCGCCGACGGACAGGGGGCTTTCTTT.

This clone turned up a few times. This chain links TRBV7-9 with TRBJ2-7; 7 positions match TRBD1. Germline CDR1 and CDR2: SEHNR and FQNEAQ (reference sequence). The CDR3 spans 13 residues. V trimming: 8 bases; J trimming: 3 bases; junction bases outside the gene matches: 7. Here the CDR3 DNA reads TGTGCCAGCCTAACATCAGGGGGCTACGAGCAGTACTTC. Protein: CASLTSGGYEQYF.

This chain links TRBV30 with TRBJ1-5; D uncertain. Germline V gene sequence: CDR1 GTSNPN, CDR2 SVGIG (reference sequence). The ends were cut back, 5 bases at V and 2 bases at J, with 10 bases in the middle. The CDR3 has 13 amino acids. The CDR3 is CAWAPQGNQPQHF. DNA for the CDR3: TGTGCCTGGGCTCCGCAGGGCAATCAGCCCCAGCATTTT.

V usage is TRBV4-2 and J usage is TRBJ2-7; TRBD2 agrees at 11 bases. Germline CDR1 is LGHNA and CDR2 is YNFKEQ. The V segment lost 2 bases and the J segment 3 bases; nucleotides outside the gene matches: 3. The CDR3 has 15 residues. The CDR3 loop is CASSQTSGGLYEQYF. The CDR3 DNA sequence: TGTGCCAGCAGCCAAACTAGCGGGGGACTCTACGAGCAGTACTTC.

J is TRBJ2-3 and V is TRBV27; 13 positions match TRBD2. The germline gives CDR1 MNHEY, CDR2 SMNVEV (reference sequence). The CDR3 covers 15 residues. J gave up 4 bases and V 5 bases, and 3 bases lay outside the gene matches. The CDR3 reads CASSGGLAGSDTQYF. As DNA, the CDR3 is TGTGCCAGCAGTGGGGGACTAGCGGGGTCAGATACGCAGTATTTT.

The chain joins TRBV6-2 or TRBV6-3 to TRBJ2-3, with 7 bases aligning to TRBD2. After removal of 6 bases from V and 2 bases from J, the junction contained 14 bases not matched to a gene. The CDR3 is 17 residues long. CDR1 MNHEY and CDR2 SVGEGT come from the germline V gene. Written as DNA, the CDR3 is TGTGCCAGCAGCCCTCGAGGACTAGTCTGGACCACAGATACGCAGTATTTT. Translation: CASSPRGLVWTTDTQYF.

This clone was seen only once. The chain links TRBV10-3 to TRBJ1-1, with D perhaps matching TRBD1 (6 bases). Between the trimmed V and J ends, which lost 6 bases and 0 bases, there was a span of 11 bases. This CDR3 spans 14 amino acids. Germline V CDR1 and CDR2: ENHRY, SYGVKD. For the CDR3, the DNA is TGTGCCATCAGGAGGACAGAGTTGAACACTGAAGCTTTCTTT. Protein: CAIRRTELNTEAFF.

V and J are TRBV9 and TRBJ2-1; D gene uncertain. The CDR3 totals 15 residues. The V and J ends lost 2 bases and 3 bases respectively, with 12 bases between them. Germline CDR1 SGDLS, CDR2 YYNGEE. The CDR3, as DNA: TGTGCCAGCAGCGTGGGCGAACGAGACTACAATGAGCAGTTCTTC. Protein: CASSVGERDYNEQFF.

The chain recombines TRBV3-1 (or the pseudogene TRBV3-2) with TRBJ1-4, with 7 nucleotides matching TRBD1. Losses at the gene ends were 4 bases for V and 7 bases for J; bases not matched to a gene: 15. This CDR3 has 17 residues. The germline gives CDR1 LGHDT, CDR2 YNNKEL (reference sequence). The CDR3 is CASSLYRPLGQPEKLFF. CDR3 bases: TGTGCCAGCAGCCTTTACAGACCTTTGGGACAGCCTGAAAAACTGTTTTTT.

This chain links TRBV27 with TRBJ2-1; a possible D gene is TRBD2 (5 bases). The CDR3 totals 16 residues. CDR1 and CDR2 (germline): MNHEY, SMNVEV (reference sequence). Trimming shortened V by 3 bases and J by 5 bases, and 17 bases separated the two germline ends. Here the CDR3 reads CASSFWRARKNNEQFF. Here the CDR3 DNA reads TGTGCCAGCAGTTTCTGGCGGGCCCGAAAAAACAATGAGCAGTTCTTC.

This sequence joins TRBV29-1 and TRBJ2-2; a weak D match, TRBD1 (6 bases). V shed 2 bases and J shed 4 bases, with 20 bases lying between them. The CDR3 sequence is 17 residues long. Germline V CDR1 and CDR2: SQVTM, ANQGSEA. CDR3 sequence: CSVESGLGGPGTGELFF. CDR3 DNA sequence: TGCAGCGTTGAATCGGGGTTAGGGGGTCCTGGCACCGGGGAGCTGTTTTTT.

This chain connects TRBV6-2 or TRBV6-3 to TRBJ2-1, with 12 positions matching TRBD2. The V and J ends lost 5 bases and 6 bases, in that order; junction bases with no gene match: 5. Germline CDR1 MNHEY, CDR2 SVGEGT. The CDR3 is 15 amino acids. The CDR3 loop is CASSAGTSGLNEQFF. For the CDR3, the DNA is TGTGCCAGCAGTGCCGGGACTAGCGGGCTCAATGAGCAGTTCTTC.

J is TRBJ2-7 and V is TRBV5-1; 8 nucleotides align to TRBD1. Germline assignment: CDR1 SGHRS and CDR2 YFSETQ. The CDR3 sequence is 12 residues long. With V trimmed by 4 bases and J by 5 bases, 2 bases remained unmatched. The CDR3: CASSGQGNEQYF. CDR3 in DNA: TGCGCCAGCAGCGGACAGGGAAACGAGCAGTACTTC.

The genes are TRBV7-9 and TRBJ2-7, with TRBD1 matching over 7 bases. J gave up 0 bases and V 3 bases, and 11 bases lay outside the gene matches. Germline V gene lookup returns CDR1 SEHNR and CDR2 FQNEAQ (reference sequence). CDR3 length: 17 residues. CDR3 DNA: TGTGCCAGCAGCTTCAATTTTAGGGGACAGAACTCCTACGAGCAGTACTTC. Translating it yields CASSFNFRGQNSYEQYF.

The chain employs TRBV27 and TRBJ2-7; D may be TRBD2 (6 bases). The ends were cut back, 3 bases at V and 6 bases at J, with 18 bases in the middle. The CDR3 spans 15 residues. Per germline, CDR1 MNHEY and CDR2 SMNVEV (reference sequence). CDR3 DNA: TGTGCCAGCAGTTTTTCCTCGATTAGCGGAGGCGAGCAGTACTTC. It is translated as CASSFSSISGGEQYF.

CDR3 protein: CASGLPARGYTF. The CDR3, as DNA: TGTGCTAGTGGTTTGCCTGCCCGGGGCTACACCTTC. The gene calls are TRBV12-5 and TRBJ1-2; no reliable D call. The germline gives CDR1 LGHNT, CDR2 FRNRAP. The germline V and J ends were trimmed by 2 bases and 8 bases, with 9 bases remaining between them. The CDR3 has 12 residues. The complete variable domain, with remaining parts taken from reference TRBV12-5 and TRBJ1-2, reads DARVTQTPRHKVTEMGQEVTMRCQPILGHNTVFWYRQTMMQGLELLAYFRNRAPLDDSGMPKDRFSAEMPDATLATLKIQPSEPRDSAVYFCASGLPARGYTFGSGTRLTVV.

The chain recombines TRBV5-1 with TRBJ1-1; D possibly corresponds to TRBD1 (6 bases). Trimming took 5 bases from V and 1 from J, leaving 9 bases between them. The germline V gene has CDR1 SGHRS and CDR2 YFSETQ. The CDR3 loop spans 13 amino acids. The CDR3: CASRQGPNTEAFF. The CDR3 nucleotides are TGCGCCAGCAGACAGGGTCCGAACACTGAAGCTTTCTTT.

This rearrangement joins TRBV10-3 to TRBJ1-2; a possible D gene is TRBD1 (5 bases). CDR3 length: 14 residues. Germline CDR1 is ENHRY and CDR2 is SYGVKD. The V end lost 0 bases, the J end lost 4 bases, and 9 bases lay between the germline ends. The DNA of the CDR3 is TGTGCCATCAGTGAGTCGATGGGGGGCTATGGCTACACCTTC. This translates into CAISESMGGYGYTF.

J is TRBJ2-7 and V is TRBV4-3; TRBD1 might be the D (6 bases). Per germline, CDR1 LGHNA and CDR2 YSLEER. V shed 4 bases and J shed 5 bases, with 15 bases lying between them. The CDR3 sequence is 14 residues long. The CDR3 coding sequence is TGCGCCAGCAGCCCCGGAACAGGGTCCCACGAGCAGTACTTC. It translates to CASSPGTGSHEQYF.

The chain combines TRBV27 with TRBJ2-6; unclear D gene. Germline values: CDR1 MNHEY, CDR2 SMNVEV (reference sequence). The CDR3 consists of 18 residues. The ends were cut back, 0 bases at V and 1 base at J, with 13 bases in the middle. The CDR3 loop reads CASSLSIFQVSGANVLTF. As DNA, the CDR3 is TGTGCCAGCAGTTTATCGATCTTCCAGGTATCTGGGGCCAACGTCCTGACTTTC.